The 6 T cell receptor beta chains given below trace back to one sample, sequenced in a study of sequential checkpoint blockade in melanoma. Treatment reported: randomized to nivolumab then ipilimumab (arm A) or the reverse (arm B). Profiling relied on immunoSEQ multiplex PCR, and the TCRdb table lists in-frame clones only, not all of them. The sample holds 2,500 or so clones, 15% to 20% seen once. Sequences were derived from tumor tissue (inferred from file names), sampled from a patient given nivolumab and ipilimumab in sequence. These receptors originate from a human donor with melanoma.

This clone was recorded a few times. The chain is built from TRBV6-8 and TRBJ2-1, with TRBD2 matching over 10 bases. The CDR3 consists of 18 residues. Per the germline V gene, CDR1 is MNHGY and CDR2 is SAAAGT. With 5 bases clipped from V and 0 bases from J, the junction kept 10 bases outside the gene matches. The CDR3 loop reads CASSEVLAGSASYNEQFF. CDR3 in DNA: TGTGCCAGCAGTGAGGTACTAGCGGGGAGTGCCTCCTACAATGAGCAGTTCTTC.

A word on this clone: One end of the junction fails to match germline, which may point to a read error. The CDR3 DNA reads as TGTGCCGGCAGGGGGCAACCTAACTATGGCTACACCTTC. Amino acids: CAGRGQPNYGYTF. The chain couples TRBV6-8 to TRBJ1-2; 8 nucleotides line up with TRBD1. The germline V gene encodes CDR1 MNHGY and CDR2 SAAAGT. The CDR3 covers 13 residues.

CDR3 residues: CASKTENQPQHF. The CDR3 region has the DNA TGTGCCAGTAAGACTGAAAATCAGCCCCAGCATTTT. The chain has TRBV19 and TRBJ1-5; D unclear. V gave up 7 bases and J gave up 4 bases, with 8 bases separating them. Germline V gives CDR1 LNHDA, CDR2 SQIVND (reference sequence). The CDR3 has 12 residues. Combining the CDR3 with reference TRBV19 and TRBJ1-5 gives the whole variable domain DGGITQSPKYLFRKEGQNVTLSCEQNLNHDAMYWYRQDPGQGLRLIYYSQIVNDFQKGDIAEGYSVSREKKESFPLTVTSAQKNPTAFYLCASKTENQPQHFGDGTRLSIL.

This clone was counted at least ten times. DNA for the CDR3: TGTGCCAGCAGCCCTCCGAGGAGAGCCTACGAGCAGTACTTC. Translation: CASSPPRRAYEQYF. V is TRBV11-3 and J is TRBJ2-7; no reliable D call. The CDR3 length is 14 residues. Germline-derived CDR1 and CDR2 are SGHNT and YENEEA. V was trimmed by 5 bases and J by 2 bases, leaving 13 bases between them. The full variable domain, rest sourced from reference TRBV11-3 and TRBJ2-7, is EAGVVQSPRYKIIEKKQPVAFWCNPISGHNTLYWYLQNLGQGPELLIRYENEEAVDDSQLPKDRFSAERLKGVDSTLKIQPAELGDSAVYLCASSPPRRAYEQYFGPGTRLTVT.

This clone has a handful of counts. The rearrangement uses TRBV18 and TRBJ2-7; D is unresolved. Trimming cost V 0 bases and J 2 bases, with 11 bases left between them. This CDR3 has 15 residues. CDR1 is KGHSH and CDR2 is LQKENI in the germline V gene. The CDR3 region is CASSPPLGGAYEQYF. CDR3 DNA: TGTGCCAGCTCACCACCATTAGGCGGAGCCTACGAGCAGTACTTC.

This clone has a handful of counts. The chain combines TRBV9 with TRBJ2-5; TRBD1 might be the D (5 bases). The germline V and J ends were trimmed by 8 bases and 3 bases, with 17 bases remaining between them. Germline-derived CDR1 and CDR2 are SGDLS and YYNGEE. This CDR3 comprises 14 residues. CDR3 region: CASSSSAGKETQYF. For the CDR3, the DNA is TGTGCCAGTTCCAGTTCGGCAGGGAAAGAGACCCAGTACTTC. Complete variable domain (other parts from reference TRBV9 and TRBJ2-5): DSGVTQTPKHLITATGQRVTLRCSPRSGDLSVYWYQQSLDQGLQFLIQYYNGEERAKGNILERFSAQQFPDLHSELNLSSLELGDSALYFCASSSSAGKETQYFGPGTRLLVL.